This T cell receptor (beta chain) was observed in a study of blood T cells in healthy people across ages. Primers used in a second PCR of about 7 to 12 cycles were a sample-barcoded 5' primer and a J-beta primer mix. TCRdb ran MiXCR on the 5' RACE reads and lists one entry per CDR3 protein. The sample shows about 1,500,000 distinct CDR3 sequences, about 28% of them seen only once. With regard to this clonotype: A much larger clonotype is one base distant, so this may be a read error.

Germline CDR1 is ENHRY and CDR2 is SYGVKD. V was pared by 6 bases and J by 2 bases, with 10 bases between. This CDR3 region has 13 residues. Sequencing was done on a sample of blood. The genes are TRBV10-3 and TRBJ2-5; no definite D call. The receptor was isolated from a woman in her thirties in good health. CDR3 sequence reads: CAIRAGNQETQYF. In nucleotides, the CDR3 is TGTGCCATCAGAGCCGGTAATCAAGAGACCCAGTACTTC.